This TCR beta chain stems from a study of Ad26.COV2.S vaccination and SARS-CoV-2 variants. The CDR3 extends over 16 amino acids. Per germline, CDR1 KGHSH and CDR2 LQKENI. With 8 bases clipped from V and 0 bases from J, the junction kept 6 bases outside the gene matches. Libraries were prepared by immunoSEQ multiplex PCR; TCRdb keeps only in-frame clonotypes and omits some of them. The repertoire holds roughly 500,000 clones, 80% to 90% seen once, with just over 2.5% in the top ten. Treatment here: about 20 received Ad26.COV2.S at low or high dose, single or two shots; about 5 received placebo; per-sample allocation not given. Sampling occurred on day 63 after the first vaccine or placebo injection.

This TCR derives from a person between 18 and 59 years old who received the Ad26.COV2.S COVID-19 vaccine or a placebo. Sample: peripheral blood, taken in a trial of Ad26.COV2.S vaccine versus placebo. This chain uses TRBV18 with TRBJ2-3; 12 bases align to TRBD2. Here the CDR3 DNA reads TGTGCCAGCCGTCTAGCGGGGGGGTCTAGCACAGATACGCAGTATTTT. As protein: CASRLAGGSSTDTQYF.